The 18 T cell receptor beta chains reported below all come from one sample, sequenced in a study of early T cells in non-severe SARS-CoV-2 infection (dated by TCRdb to about 2021). The library relied on 5' RACE. Sequencing took place on a NextSeq 500. The public reads were reprocessed in TCRdb via fastp at Q25 and MiXCR, keeping in-frame beta chains. Each CDR3 protein gets just one entry, which takes the most common genes and DNA from the rows behind it. Here the sample has some 40,000 distinct CDR3 sequences; about 6.5% occur a single time. The leading ten clones occupy less than 25% of the sample. This specimen was whole blood, taken at baseline. The receptors derive from an adult who was a healthcare worker with PCR-confirmed SARS-CoV-2 infection or an uninfected control (not recorded which).

The V call is TRBV6-5, the J call TRBJ2-3, with D possibly TRBD1 on 6 matching bases. The ends were cut back, 4 bases at V and 1 base at J, with 12 bases in the middle. Germline loops: CDR1 MNHEY, CDR2 SVGAGI. The CDR3 extends over 15 amino acids. The CDR3 DNA reads as TGTGCCAGCAGTTCAGGGGCGACCCGCACAGATACGCAGTATTTT. Its protein product is CASSSGATRTDTQYF.

The rearrangement links TRBV28 to TRBJ2-4, with 10 bases fitting TRBD1. The CDR3 is made up of 19 amino acids. Germline V gene lookup returns CDR1 MDHEN and CDR2 SYDVKM. V gave up 5 bases and J gave up 2 bases; unmatched junction bases: 15. The CDR3 DNA is TGTGCCAGCAGTCCTCCCGCCGGGACAGGGGAGGCGTCCAAAAACATTCAGTACTTC. Translated: CASSPPAGTGEASKNIQYF.

The chain combines TRBV6-2 or TRBV6-3 with TRBJ2-2; tentatively, D is TRBD2 (6 bases). Trimming removed 0 bases from V and 2 bases from J, with 10 bases in between. Per the germline V gene, CDR1 is MNHEY and CDR2 is SVGEGT. The CDR3 is 16 amino acids. The CDR3 here is CASSYSPGLNTGELFF. The DNA of the CDR3 is TGTGCCAGCAGTTACTCGCCGGGACTCAACACCGGGGAGCTGTTTTTT.

The table lists this clonotype with many counts. This rearrangement joins TRBV6-2 or TRBV6-3 to TRBJ2-1; 14 bases agree with TRBD2. Germline V gives CDR1 MNHEY, CDR2 SVGEGT. Trimming took 2 bases from V and 3 from J; bases not matched to a gene: 9. CDR3 length: 19 residues. The CDR3 region has the DNA TGTGCCAGCAGTTACCTCTGGACTAGCGGGGGGCTGGACTACAATGAGCAGTTCTTC. It encodes CASSYLWTSGGLDYNEQFF.

This clonotype appeared many times. CDR3 nucleotide sequence: TGCGCCAGCAGCCCCATGTATAATAACTATGGCTACACCTTC. The encoded protein is CASSPMYNNYGYTF. The V and J genes are TRBV4-3 and TRBJ1-2; no firm D call. V shed 4 bases and J shed 1 base, with 10 bases lying between them. The CDR3 spans 14 residues. Germline V CDR1 and CDR2: LGHNA, YSLEER.

This sequence joins TRBV20-1 and TRBJ2-7; 10 bases line up with TRBD1. The CDR3 is 13 amino acids. From germline, CDR1 is DFQATT and CDR2 SNEGSKA (reference sequence). Losses at the gene ends were 1 base for V and 6 bases for J; bases not matched to a gene: 3. As DNA, the CDR3 is TGCAGTGCTAGAGGCCGGGACAGGGGCGAGCAGTACTTC. Protein sequence: CSARGRDRGEQYF.

This clonotype was detected many times. This chain uses TRBV7-2 with TRBJ1-2; 7 bases line up with TRBD1. The CDR3 spans 12 residues. Per the germline V gene, CDR1 is SGHTA and CDR2 is FQGNSA. The V and J ends lost 2 bases and 9 bases, in that order; junction bases with no gene match: 3. The CDR3 nucleotides are TGTGCCAGCAGCTTAAACAGGGGCAGCTACACCTTC. This sequence encodes CASSLNRGSYTF.

There are many counts of this clonotype. This chain links TRBV7-6 with TRBJ1-1; D gene ambiguous. The CDR3 length is 13 residues. Germline values: CDR1 SGHVS, CDR2 FNYEAQ. V lost 3 bases and J 1 base, leaving 6 bases between the germline ends. This chain's CDR3 is CASSFYQNTEAFF. The CDR3 bases are TGTGCCAGCAGCTTCTACCAGAACACTGAAGCTTTCTTT.

This clonotype was seen at least ten times. V usage is TRBV25-1 and J usage is TRBJ2-7; TRBD1 agrees at 7 bases. Germline V gives CDR1 MGHDK, CDR2 SYGVNS. This CDR3 contains 12 residues. V trimming: 4 bases; J trimming: 7 bases; junction bases outside the gene matches: 4. Here the CDR3 reads CASSGTGWEQYF. The CDR3 DNA sequence: TGTGCCAGCAGTGGGACAGGCTGGGAGCAGTACTTC.

V is TRBV5-8 and J is TRBJ2-1, with a tentative D call TRBD2 (6 bases). Germline CDR1 reads SGHTS; CDR2 reads YDEGEE. This CDR3 region has 15 residues. Trimming removed 5 bases from V and 0 bases from J, with 12 bases in between. CDR3: CASRRDGSSYNEQFF. The CDR3 DNA reads TGTGCCAGCAGAAGAGACGGGAGCTCCTACAATGAGCAGTTCTTC.

This chain connects TRBV4-1 to TRBJ1-3; 7 bases map to TRBD1. J gave up 0 bases and V 3 bases, and 14 bases lay outside the gene matches. CDR1 is MGHRA, CDR2 YSYEKL, per germline. The CDR3 length is 19 residues. CDR3 bases: TGCGCCAGCAGCCAGGGTGCCTCTTTGCAGGGGGGCTCTGGAAACACCATATATTTT. Its protein product is CASSQGASLQGGSGNTIYF.

The J gene is TRBJ2-3, the V gene TRBV29-1; a weak D match, TRBD2 (6 bases). Germline-derived CDR1 and CDR2 are SQVTM and ANQGSEA. This CDR3 contains 16 residues. Trimming removed 7 bases from V and 0 bases from J, with 20 bases in between. The CDR3: CSGGPPRETSTDTQYF. CDR3 nucleotides: TGCAGCGGAGGACCCCCACGGGAGACTAGCACAGATACGCAGTATTTT.

A few counts support this clonotype. The CDR3 DNA reads TGCAGTGCTAAGAGGACAAGCGAAGCTTTCTTT. Translated: CSAKRTSEAFF. The V gene is TRBV20-1, the J gene TRBJ1-1; tentatively, D is TRBD1 (5 bases). The CDR3 covers 11 residues. Trimming removed 4 bases from V and 8 bases from J, with 11 bases in between. Germline V gene sequence: CDR1 DFQATT, CDR2 SNEGSKA (reference sequence).

Ten or more counts support this clonotype. This rearrangement joins TRBV7-2 to TRBJ2-1; TRBD1 might be the D (7 bases). V shed 5 bases and J shed 9 bases, with 8 bases lying between them. The CDR3 totals 11 residues. Per the germline V gene, CDR1 is SGHTA and CDR2 is FQGNSA. The CDR3 protein is CASSQGGEQFF. In nucleotides, the CDR3 is TGTGCCAGCAGCCAGGGGGGTGAGCAGTTCTTC.

This clonotype was seen ten or more times. The CDR3: CSASAGGYQETQYF. The CDR3 DNA reads TGCAGTGCTAGTGCGGGGGGGTACCAAGAGACCCAGTACTTC. The V call is TRBV20-1, the J call TRBJ2-5; 9 nucleotides align to TRBD2. With 3 bases clipped from V and 0 bases from J, the junction kept 2 bases outside the gene matches. Germline CDR1 DFQATT, CDR2 SNEGSKA (reference sequence). The CDR3 loop spans 14 amino acids.

This sequence joins TRBV6-1 and TRBJ2-7; D remains ambiguous. The CDR3 consists of 11 residues. Germline CDR1 is MNHNS and CDR2 is SASEGT. V was trimmed by 6 bases and J by 3 bases, leaving 6 bases between them. The CDR3 protein is CASRQFYEQYF. The CDR3 DNA follows: TGTGCCAGCAGACAATTCTACGAGCAGTACTTC.

This clonotype was recorded at least ten times. The chain employs TRBV6-1 and TRBJ1-6, with D tentatively TRBD1 (5 bases). This CDR3 spans 16 amino acids. Deletions cut 5 bases from V and 9 bases from J, with 20 bases between. From germline, CDR1 is MNHNS and CDR2 SASEGT. CDR3 region: CASSKGRDAAGSPLHF. CDR3 bases: TGTGCCAGCAGTAAGGGCAGGGACGCGGCAGGTTCACCCCTCCACTTT.

This clonotype was recorded at least ten times. V and J are TRBV4-1 and TRBJ1-5, with 7 bases aligning to TRBD1. From germline, CDR1 is MGHRA and CDR2 YSYEKL. This CDR3 has 16 amino acids. V lost 1 base to trimming and J lost 1 base; unmatched junction nucleotides: 4. CDR3 protein: CASSQGQGSSNQPQHF. CDR3 nucleotides: TGCGCCAGCAGCCAAGGACAGGGTTCGAGCAATCAGCCCCAGCATTTT.